The entry below gives a single T cell receptor (beta chain) sequence along with its context. The CDR3 runs to 15 residues. V dropped 3 bases and J dropped 2; count of bases not matched to a gene: 6. Germline CDR1 and CDR2: MNHNS and SASEGT. This entry belongs to a study of blood T cell repertoires in COVID-19. Study in general: Samples of COVID-19 (acute and convalescent) were obtained from the United States, Italy and Spain. T cells, B-cell-depleted T cells, or PBMCs provided the cDNA or gDNA that served as material.

As handled by the study authors: The authors estimated nucleated cell counts from reference gene primer amplification. Method: immunoSEQ multiplex PCR; TCRdb's copy keeps in-frame clones and lacks some. Clone size and V and J calls were adopted from that table, with D and trimming inferred from the DNA. The sample holds about 130,000 clones, just over 75% seen once. The source of this sequence is a human donor in a cohort sampled during active COVID-19. The rearrangement joins TRBV6-1 to TRBJ2-7, with 8 bases that match TRBD1. The sample taken for sequencing was peripheral blood. The CDR3, as DNA: TGTGCCAGCAGTGAGGGAAACAGGGGGGCCTACGAGCAGTACTTC. Protein sequence: CASSEGNRGAYEQYF.